The 30 T cell receptor beta chains presented below share a single source sample, sequenced in a study of CD8+ T cells in alopecia areata. Following extraction, RNA underwent reverse transcription to cDNA, which served as the sequencing template. TCRdb's copy holds only in-frame clones and misses some; the assay was immunoSEQ multiplex PCR. The data show 150,000 to 200,000 clones, more than 50% seen once. Treatment specified: oral pan-JAK inhibitor, 5-10 mg twice daily. Material: CD4+ T cells sorted from blood, obtained at week 24, from a patient treated with tofacitinib. These receptors all come from a human donor with alopecia areata.

This clone was seen only a few times. The genes are TRBV7-9 and TRBJ2-7; unclear D gene. Per germline, CDR1 SEHNR and CDR2 FQNEAQ (reference sequence). Trimming took 1 base from V and 0 from J, leaving 7 bases between them. The CDR3 is 14 residues long. The CDR3 nucleotides read TGTGCCAGCAGCTTAGTGGCAGCCTCCTACGAGCAGTACTTC. Translation gives CASSLVAASYEQYF.

This clone has a single count. Other nucleotide sequences from this sample produce the same CDR3. The rearrangement uses TRBV7-2 and TRBJ2-7; perhaps D is TRBD1 or TRBD2 (5 bases each). V lost 2 bases, J lost 1 base, and 9 bases lay in between. Germline V gene sequence: CDR1 SGHTA, CDR2 FQGNSA. The CDR3 consists of 14 residues. This CDR3 is CASSLSGTSYEQYF. Here the CDR3 DNA reads TGTGCCAGCAGCTTATCAGGGACGTCCTACGAGCAGTACTTC.

This chain joins TRBV30 and TRBJ1-1; TRBD1 is a possible D gene (6 bases). CDR3 length: 12 amino acids. The V end lost 0 bases, the J end lost 7 bases, and 9 bases lay between the germline ends. From germline, CDR1 is GTSNPN and CDR2 SVGIG (reference sequence). The CDR3 is CAWSVQGSEAFF. CDR3 in DNA: TGTGCCTGGAGTGTACAGGGAAGTGAAGCTTTCTTT.

This clone has at least ten counts. The chain joins TRBV5-6 to TRBJ1-1, with a tentative D call TRBD1 (5 bases). Germline CDR1 and CDR2: SGHDT and YYEEEE. V was cut by 3 bases and J by 1 base, with 13 bases left in between. This CDR3 has 15 amino acids. The CDR3 is CASSSRGSPNTEAFF. The CDR3 nucleotides are TGTGCCAGCAGCTCACGGGGCTCCCCGAACACTGAAGCTTTCTTT.

As DNA, the CDR3 is TGCAGCGTTGCCCCGGTTAGAGGGAACTATGGCTACACCTTC. Its translation: CSVAPVRGNYGYTF. The chain employs TRBV29-1 and TRBJ1-2; no firm D call. The V end was cut by 4 bases, the J end by 2 bases, with 14 bases between. CDR3 size: 14 residues. Per the germline V gene, CDR1 is SQVTM and CDR2 is ANQGSEA.

The chain couples TRBV7-2 to TRBJ2-5; D is undetermined. The germline CDR1 and CDR2 sequences are SGHTA and FQGNSA. Between the trimmed V and J ends, which lost 2 bases and 5 bases, there was a span of 6 bases. There are 12 residues in the CDR3. CDR3 sequence: CASSLLSETQYF. The DNA for the CDR3 is TGTGCCAGCAGCTTACTTTCCGAGACCCAGTACTTC.

The sample holds many counts of this clone. Written as DNA, the CDR3 is TGTGCCACCAGCAGAGGAAACAAAGGCGAGCAGTACTTC. It yields the protein CATSRGNKGEQYF. The V and J genes are TRBV15 and TRBJ2-7; D remains unclear. The CDR3 loop spans 13 amino acids. The germline gives CDR1 LNHNV, CDR2 YYDKDF (reference sequence). V shed 1 base and J shed 6 bases, with 10 bases lying between them.

CDR3 coding DNA: TGCGCCAGCAGCGCACCCGGGGGAAACACTGAAGCTTTCTTT. Protein product: CASSAPGGNTEAFF. J is TRBJ1-1 and V is TRBV5-1; a possible D gene is TRBD1 (5 bases). Germline V gene sequence: CDR1 SGHRS, CDR2 YFSETQ. Trimming cost V 4 bases and J 2 bases, with 12 bases left between them. This CDR3 is built from 14 residues.

This clone was seen only a few times. The chain joins TRBV19 to TRBJ2-7; 8 bases fit TRBD1. The CDR3 is 13 amino acids. CDR1 and CDR2 (germline): LNHDA, SQIVND (reference sequence). Unmatched junction bases numbered 7, after V lost 10 bases and J lost 2 bases. This CDR3 reads CATEDRVTYEQYF. In DNA form, the CDR3 reads TGTGCCACCGAGGACAGGGTGACCTACGAGCAGTACTTC.

Comments on this clone: Within the sample, other DNA sequences also encode this same CDR3. This chain connects TRBV5-1 to TRBJ2-3, with D tentatively TRBD1 (5 bases). The CDR3 is 14 amino acids. V was clipped by 0 bases and J by 0 bases, with 5 bases between them. The germline gives CDR1 SGHRS, CDR2 YFSETQ. The CDR3 DNA sequence: TGCGCCAGCAGCTTGGAGGGGAGCACAGATACGCAGTATTTT. Amino acid sequence: CASSLEGSTDTQYF. Filled out from reference TRBV5-1 and TRBJ2-3, the complete variable domain reads KAGVTQTPRYLIKTRGQQVTLSCSPISGHRSVSWYQQTPGQGLQFLFEYFSETQRNKGNFPGRFSGRQFSNSRSEMNVSTLELGDSALYLCASSLEGSTDTQYFGPGTRLTVL.

This chain connects TRBV6-5 to TRBJ2-7, with D perhaps assigned TRBD1 or TRBD2 (6 bases each). The V end lost 5 bases, the J end lost 3 bases, and 11 bases lay between the germline ends. This CDR3 comprises 13 residues. CDR1 is MNHEY and CDR2 is SVGAGI in the germline V gene. The CDR3 protein is CASSRGTNYEQYF. The CDR3 DNA reads as TGTGCCAGCAGTCGCGGGACAAACTACGAGCAGTACTTC.

CDR3 DNA sequence: TGCAGTGCCTCATCGGAGGAGCAGTACTTC. Its translation is CSASSEEQYF. The genes are TRBV20-1 and TRBJ2-7; D ambiguous. CDR3 length equals 10 residues. Germline values: CDR1 DFQATT, CDR2 SNEGSKA (reference sequence). Trimming cost V 6 bases and J 7 bases, with 10 bases left between them.

V usage is TRBV29-1 and J usage is TRBJ1-2; 12 nucleotides line up with TRBD1. The germline V gene has CDR1 SQVTM and CDR2 ANQGSEA. The ends lost 7 bases at V and 6 bases at J; junction bases unmatched: 6. This CDR3 comprises 13 residues. In DNA, the CDR3 is TGCAGCGCACCGGGACAGGGGGCGGATGGCTACACCTTC. Translating it yields CSAPGQGADGYTF.

In its sample, this clone was seen once. This rearrangement joins TRBV7-8 to TRBJ1-2; D is unresolved. Trimming shortened V by 1 base and J by 0 bases, and 9 bases separated the two germline ends. CDR3 length equals 15 residues. Looked up from germline, CDR1 is SGHVS and CDR2 is FQNEAQ. The CDR3 DNA follows: TGTGCCAGCAGCTTAGATTACGCTACTAACTATGGCTACACCTTC. Amino acids: CASSLDYATNYGYTF.

The J gene is TRBJ2-7, the V gene TRBV11-2; D unclear. Trimming left V 2 bases short and J 0 bases short, with 17 bases between. There are 17 residues in the CDR3. Germline V gene sequence: CDR1 SGHAT, CDR2 FQNNGV. In DNA, the CDR3 is TGTGCCAGCAGCTTACGGGCCGCATCCACCCTCTCCTACGAGCAGTACTTC. Translation: CASSLRAASTLSYEQYF.

This clone has more than one count but fewer than ten. This CDR3 is also generated by other DNA sequences in the sample. The chain couples TRBV29-1 to TRBJ1-1; D is undetermined. Germline V gene sequence: CDR1 SQVTM, CDR2 ANQGSEA. With 3 bases removed from V and 1 base from J, the gap between germline ends came to 6 bases. This CDR3 comprises 12 residues. CDR3 region: CSVDYGNTEAFF. CDR3 bases: TGCAGCGTTGATTATGGGAACACTGAAGCTTTCTTT.

V usage is TRBV27 and J usage is TRBJ1-1; D is unresolved. V lost 0 bases and J 1 base, leaving 9 bases between the germline ends. The CDR3 length is 15 residues. Per the germline V gene, CDR1 is MNHEY and CDR2 is SMNVEV (reference sequence). The CDR3 sequence: CASSLSALANTEAFF. The CDR3, as DNA: TGTGCCAGCAGTTTATCGGCACTCGCGAACACTGAAGCTTTCTTT.

Comments on this clone: Other DNA variants within this sample encode the same CDR3. The chain is built from TRBV7-2 and TRBJ2-7, with D unclear. CDR1 SGHTA and CDR2 FQGNSA come from the germline V gene. There are 13 residues in the CDR3. With 0 bases removed from V and 4 bases from J, the gap between germline ends came to 7 bases. CDR3 in amino acids: CASSLAKGYEQYF. Written as DNA, the CDR3 is TGTGCCAGCAGCTTAGCGAAAGGGTACGAGCAGTACTTC.

The gene calls are TRBV11-2 and TRBJ1-5, with D uncertain. This CDR3 comprises 14 residues. V gave up 5 bases and J gave up 0 bases, with 8 bases separating them. Germline CDR1 reads SGHAT; CDR2 reads FQNNGV. This CDR3 is CASSAGYSNQPQHF. CDR3 bases: TGTGCCAGCAGCGCGGGGTATAGCAATCAGCCCCAGCATTTT.

A word on this clone: At the DNA level, this CDR3 is encoded by other sequences in the same sample as well. The J gene is TRBJ1-5, the V gene TRBV30; 7 bases align to TRBD1. CDR1 and CDR2 from the germline V gene are GTSNPN and SVGIG (reference sequence). This CDR3 has 14 amino acids. With V trimmed by 0 bases and J by 6 bases, 5 bases remained unmatched. The CDR3 coding sequence is TGTGCCTGGAGTGTAAAAGGGGGCGGTCAGCCCCAGCATTTT. Its protein product is CAWSVKGGGQPQHF.

The chain combines TRBV2 with TRBJ2-4, with TRBD2 matching over 8 bases. V lost 6 bases, J lost 4 bases, and 2 bases stayed unmatched. The CDR3 sequence is 13 residues long. Looked up from germline, CDR1 is SNHLY and CDR2 is FYNNEI. The CDR3 sequence: CASRVAGKNIQYF. Here the CDR3 DNA reads TGTGCCAGCAGGGTAGCGGGGAAAAACATTCAGTACTTC.

This sequence joins TRBV30 and TRBJ1-2; tentative D call: TRBD1 (6 bases). Germline V gene sequence: CDR1 GTSNPN, CDR2 SVGIG (reference sequence). This CDR3 is 13 amino acids long. Trimming removed 5 bases from V and 3 bases from J, with 13 bases in between. The chain's CDR3 is CAWGSGADYGYTF. In nucleotides, the CDR3 is TGTGCCTGGGGGTCAGGGGCGGACTATGGCTACACCTTC.

The rearrangement links TRBV11-2 to TRBJ2-7; D could derive from TRBD1 or TRBD2 (5 bases each). Trimming cost V 5 bases and J 1 base, with 18 bases left between them. Germline CDR1 reads SGHAT; CDR2 reads FQNNGV. CDR3 length equals 16 residues. The CDR3 loop is CASSQNVGTGSYEQYF. In DNA, the CDR3 is TGTGCCAGCAGCCAAAACGTGGGGACGGGGTCCTACGAGCAGTACTTC.

This clone was detected a few times. The chain has TRBV6-5 and TRBJ2-7, with TRBD1 identical over 7 bases. Trimming cost V 5 bases and J 4 bases; bases outside gene matches: 8. The CDR3 consists of 14 residues. In germline, CDR1 is MNHEY, CDR2 SVGAGI. The CDR3 loop is CASSGTVGGYEQYF. For the CDR3, the DNA is TGTGCCAGCAGTGGGACAGTTGGTGGGTACGAGCAGTACTTC.

The CDR3 nucleotides are TGTGCCAGCAGCTTGGTGGGCAGGCGGGGGGTGCAGTTCTTC. Residues: CASSLVGRRGVQFF. This chain joins TRBV5-5 and TRBJ2-1, with 8 positions matching TRBD2. Looked up from germline, CDR1 is SGHKS and CDR2 is YYEKEE (reference sequence). Germline trimming cut 0 bases from V and 12 bases from J; bases unmatched to any gene: 8. The CDR3 sequence is 14 residues long.

V usage is TRBV29-1 and J usage is TRBJ1-4, with a tentative D call TRBD1 (5 bases). Germline CDR1 is SQVTM and CDR2 is ANQGSEA. This CDR3 contains 11 residues. The V and J ends lost 8 bases and 8 bases respectively, with 12 bases between them. The CDR3 region has the DNA TGCAGCAAGGGGCATCAGGAAAAACTGTTTTTT. Protein: CSKGHQEKLFF.

The chain couples TRBV29-1 to TRBJ1-1; D not certain. Per germline, CDR1 SQVTM and CDR2 ANQGSEA. The V end was cut by 6 bases, the J end by 0 bases, with 5 bases between. The CDR3 consists of 11 residues. The CDR3 DNA sequence: TGCAGCGTCTTCTTGAACACTGAAGCTTTCTTT. Amino acid sequence: CSVFLNTEAFF.

The genes are TRBV7-9 and TRBJ2-7, with D perhaps matching TRBD1 (5 bases). Germline V gene data show CDR1 as SEHNR and CDR2 as FQNEAQ (reference sequence). The V end was cut by 3 bases, the J end by 3 bases, with 9 bases between. The CDR3 has 13 residues. The CDR3 bases are TGTGCCAGCAGCTTGGAGCAGGGCTACGAGCAGTACTTC. This sequence encodes CASSLEQGYEQYF.

This clone was observed a handful of times. Other DNA sequences in this specimen translate into the identical CDR3. The chain employs TRBV29-1 and TRBJ1-1; D remains ambiguous. The length of the CDR3 is 10 residues. Trimming removed 7 bases from V and 1 base from J, with 4 bases in between. The germline V gene has CDR1 SQVTM and CDR2 ANQGSEA. The CDR3 nucleotides are TGCAGCGCGGGGAACACTGAAGCTTTCTTT. Amino acids: CSAGNTEAFF.

This chain uses TRBV6-6 with TRBJ1-3; 7 nucleotides agree with TRBD1. Germline CDR1 reads MNHNY; CDR2 reads SVGAGI (reference sequence). The V segment lost 6 bases and the J segment 3 bases; nucleotides outside the gene matches: 5. The CDR3 runs to 14 residues. The CDR3 is CASRPDRRGNTIYF. Written as DNA, the CDR3 is TGTGCCAGCAGACCGGACAGGCGTGGAAACACCATATATTTT.